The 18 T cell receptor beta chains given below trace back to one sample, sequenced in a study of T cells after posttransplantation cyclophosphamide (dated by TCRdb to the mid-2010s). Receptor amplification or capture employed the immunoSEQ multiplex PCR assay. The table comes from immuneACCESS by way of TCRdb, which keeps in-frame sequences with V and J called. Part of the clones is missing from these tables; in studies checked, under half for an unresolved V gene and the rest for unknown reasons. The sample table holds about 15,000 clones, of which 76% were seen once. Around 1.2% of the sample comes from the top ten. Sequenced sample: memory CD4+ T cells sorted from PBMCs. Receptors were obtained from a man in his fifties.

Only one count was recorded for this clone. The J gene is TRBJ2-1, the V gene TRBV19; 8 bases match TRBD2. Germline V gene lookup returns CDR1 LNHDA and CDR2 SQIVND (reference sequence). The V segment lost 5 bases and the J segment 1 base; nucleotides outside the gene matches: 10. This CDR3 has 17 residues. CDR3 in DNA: TGTGCCAGTAGTCGGGGGGGAGGGGATGGGTCCTACAATGAGCAGTTCTTC. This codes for CASSRGGGDGSYNEQFF.

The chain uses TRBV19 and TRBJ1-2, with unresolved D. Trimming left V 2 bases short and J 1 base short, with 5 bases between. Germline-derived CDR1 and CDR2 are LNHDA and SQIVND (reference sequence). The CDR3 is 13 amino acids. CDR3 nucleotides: TGTGCCAGTAGTATAACGGTTAACTATGGCTACACCTTC. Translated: CASSITVNYGYTF.

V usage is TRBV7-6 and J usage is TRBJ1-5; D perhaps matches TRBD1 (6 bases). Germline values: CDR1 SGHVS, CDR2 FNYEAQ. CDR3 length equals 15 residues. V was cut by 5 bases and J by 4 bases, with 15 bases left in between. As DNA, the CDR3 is TGTGCCAGCAGCAAAATACAGGGAACTAATCAGCCCCAGCATTTT. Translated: CASSKIQGTNQPQHF.

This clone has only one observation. The CDR3 DNA is TGTGCCAGCAGTTACTTAACTCTAGCGGGAGGAAACGAGCAGTTCTTC. Its translation is CASSYLTLAGGNEQFF. The chain employs TRBV6-5 and TRBJ2-1, with 11 bases identical to TRBD2. V trimming: 1 base; J trimming: 10 bases; junction bases outside the gene matches: 9. The CDR3 sequence is 16 residues long. Germline V gives CDR1 MNHEY, CDR2 SVGAGI.

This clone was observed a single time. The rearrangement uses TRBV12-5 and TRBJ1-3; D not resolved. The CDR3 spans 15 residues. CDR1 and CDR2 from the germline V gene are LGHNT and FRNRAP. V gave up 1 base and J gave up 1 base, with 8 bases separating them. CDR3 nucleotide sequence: TGTGCTAGTGGTTTGGGACGAGGATCTGGAAACACCATATATTTT. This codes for CASGLGRGSGNTIYF.

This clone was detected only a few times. The CDR3 DNA follows: TGTGCCAGCAGCCCCAGGGGTGGGAATGAAAAACTGTTTTTT. It translates to CASSPRGGNEKLFF. V usage is TRBV28 and J usage is TRBJ1-4, with a tentative D call TRBD1 (6 bases). V shed 6 bases and J shed 5 bases, with 13 bases lying between them. The CDR3 sequence is 14 residues long. From germline, CDR1 is MDHEN and CDR2 SYDVKM.

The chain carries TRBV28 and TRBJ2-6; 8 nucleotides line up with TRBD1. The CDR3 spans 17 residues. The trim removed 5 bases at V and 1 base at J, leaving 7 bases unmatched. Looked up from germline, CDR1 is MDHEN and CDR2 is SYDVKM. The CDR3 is CASSATGELSGANVLTF. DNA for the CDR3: TGTGCCAGCAGTGCGACAGGGGAGTTGTCTGGGGCCAACGTCCTGACTTTC. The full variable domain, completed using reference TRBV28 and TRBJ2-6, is DVKVTQSSRYLVKRTGEKVFLECVQDMDHENMFWYRQDPGLGLRLIYFSYDVKMKEKGDIPEGYSVSREKKERFSLILESASTNQTSMYLCASSATGELSGANVLTFGAGSRLTVL.

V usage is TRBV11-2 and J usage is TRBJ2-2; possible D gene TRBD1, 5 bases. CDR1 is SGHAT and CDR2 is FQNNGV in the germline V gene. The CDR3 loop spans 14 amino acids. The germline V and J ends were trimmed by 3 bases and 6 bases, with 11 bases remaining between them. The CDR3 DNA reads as TGTGCCAGCAGCTTCCGACAGTCTCCCGGGGAGCTGTTTTTT. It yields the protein CASSFRQSPGELFF.

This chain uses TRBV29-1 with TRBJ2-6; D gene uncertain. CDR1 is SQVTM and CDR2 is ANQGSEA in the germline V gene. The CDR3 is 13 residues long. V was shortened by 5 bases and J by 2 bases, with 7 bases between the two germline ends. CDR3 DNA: TGCAGCGTTAGACAAACTGGGGCCAACGTCCTGACTTTC. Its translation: CSVRQTGANVLTF.

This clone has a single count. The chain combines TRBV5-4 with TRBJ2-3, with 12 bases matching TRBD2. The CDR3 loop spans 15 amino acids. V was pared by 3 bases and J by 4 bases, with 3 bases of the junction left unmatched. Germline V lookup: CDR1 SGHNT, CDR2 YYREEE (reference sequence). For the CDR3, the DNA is TGTGCCAGCAGCTCTGGACTAGCGGGGTCAGATACGCAGTATTTT. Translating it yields CASSSGLAGSDTQYF.

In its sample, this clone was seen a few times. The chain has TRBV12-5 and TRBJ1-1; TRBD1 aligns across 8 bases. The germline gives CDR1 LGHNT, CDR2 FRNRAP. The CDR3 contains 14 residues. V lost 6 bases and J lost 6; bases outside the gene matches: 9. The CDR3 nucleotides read TGTGCTAGTGGCTCCACTACAGGGGGAGCTGAAGCTTTCTTT. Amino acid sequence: CASGSTTGGAEAFF.

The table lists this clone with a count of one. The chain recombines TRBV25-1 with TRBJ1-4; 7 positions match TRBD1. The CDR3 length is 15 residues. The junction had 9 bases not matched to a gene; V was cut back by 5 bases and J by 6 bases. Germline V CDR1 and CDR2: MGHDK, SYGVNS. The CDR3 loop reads CASSNLRDRDEKLFF. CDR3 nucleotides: TGTGCCAGCAGTAATCTCCGGGACAGAGATGAAAAACTGTTTTTT. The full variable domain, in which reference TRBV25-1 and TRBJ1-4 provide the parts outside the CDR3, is EADIYQTPRYLVIGTGKKITLECSQTMGHDKMYWYQQDPGMELHLIHYSYGVNSTEKGDLSSESTVSRIRTEHFPLTLESARPSHTSQYLCASSNLRDRDEKLFFGSGTQLSVL.

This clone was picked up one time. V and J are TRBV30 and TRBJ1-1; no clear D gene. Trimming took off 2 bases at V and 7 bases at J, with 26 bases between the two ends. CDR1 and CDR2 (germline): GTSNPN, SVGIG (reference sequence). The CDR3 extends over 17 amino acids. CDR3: CAWSLPLDGLGDGEAFF. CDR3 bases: TGTGCCTGGAGTCTCCCTCTGGACGGGTTGGGAGACGGTGAAGCTTTCTTT.

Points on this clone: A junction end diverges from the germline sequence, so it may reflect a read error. The DNA for the CDR3 is TGTGCCAGCAGTTACATAGGGACAGGGGGAGATGATCAGTTCTTC. Protein: CASSYIGTGGDDQFF. The V and J genes are TRBV2 and TRBJ2-1; 11 nucleotides align to TRBD1. The CDR3 is 15 amino acids. Germline V CDR1 and CDR2: SNHLY, FYNNEI.

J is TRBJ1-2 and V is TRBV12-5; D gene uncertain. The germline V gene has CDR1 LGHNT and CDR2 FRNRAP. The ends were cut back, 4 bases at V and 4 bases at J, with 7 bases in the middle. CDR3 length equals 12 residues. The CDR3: CASGSPFYGYTF. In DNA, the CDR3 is TGTGCTAGTGGTTCTCCCTTCTATGGCTACACCTTC.

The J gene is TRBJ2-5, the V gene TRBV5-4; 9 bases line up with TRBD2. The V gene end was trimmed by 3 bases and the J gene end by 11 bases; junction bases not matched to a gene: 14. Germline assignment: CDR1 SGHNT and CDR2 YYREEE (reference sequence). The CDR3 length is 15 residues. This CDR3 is CASSYPLAGSGEQYF. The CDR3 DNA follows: TGTGCCAGCAGCTACCCACTAGCGGGTTCGGGGGAGCAGTACTTC. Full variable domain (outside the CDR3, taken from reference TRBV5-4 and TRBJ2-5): ETGVTQSPTHLIKTRGQQVTLRCSSQSGHNTVSWYQQALGQGPQFIFQYYREEENGRGNFPPRFSGLQFPNYSSELNVNALELDDSALYLCASSYPLAGSGEQYFGPGTRLLVL.

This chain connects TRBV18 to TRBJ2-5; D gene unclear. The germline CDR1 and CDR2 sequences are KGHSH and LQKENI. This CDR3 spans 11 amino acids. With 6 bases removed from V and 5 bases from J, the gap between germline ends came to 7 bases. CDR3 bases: TGTGCCAGCTCTCGCGAGGAGACCCAGTACTTC. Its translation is CASSREETQYF.

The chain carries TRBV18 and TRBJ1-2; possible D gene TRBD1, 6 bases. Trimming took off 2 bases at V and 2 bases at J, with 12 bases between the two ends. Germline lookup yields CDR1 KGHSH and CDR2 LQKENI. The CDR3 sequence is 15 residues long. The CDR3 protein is CASSPGAQGNYGYTF. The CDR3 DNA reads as TGTGCCAGCTCACCAGGGGCCCAGGGGAACTATGGCTACACCTTC.